The 8 T cell receptor beta chains below come from one sample, sequenced in a study of shared clonotypes between healthy human individuals. The repertoire was sequenced with immunoSEQ multiplex PCR; TCRdb's copy has only in-frame clones and lacks some. In the table there are millions of clones, about 95% of which are singletons. Naive CD8 cells lacked CD45RO, underwent positive selection for CCR7 and left out terminally differentiated effector memory CD45RA+ cells. Sequencing was performed on naive CD8+ T cells sorted from blood. These receptor sequences come from a man aged 18 to 30 in good health.

This sequence joins TRBV7-2 and TRBJ1-5; D gene ambiguous. V lost 1 base to trimming and J lost 0 bases, with 19 bases between them. The CDR3 length is 19 residues. Germline loops: CDR1 SGHTA, CDR2 FQGNSA. CDR3 loop: CASSLGVGRPTYSNQPQHF. The DNA for the CDR3 is TGTGCCAGCAGCTTAGGAGTGGGCAGACCCACTTATAGCAATCAGCCCCAGCATTTT.

This chain connects TRBV6-5 to TRBJ1-2; tentative D call: TRBD1 (6 bases). The germline gives CDR1 MNHEY, CDR2 SVGAGI. The ends were cut back, 6 bases at V and 2 bases at J, with 16 bases in the middle. CDR3 length: 15 residues. The CDR3 spells CASRRQQGINYGYTF. CDR3 DNA: TGTGCCAGCAGGCGTCAACAGGGAATAAACTATGGCTACACCTTC.

This rearrangement joins TRBV5-4 to TRBJ2-5, with D possibly matching TRBD1 (6 bases). Between the trimmed V and J ends, which lost 2 bases and 3 bases, there was a span of 8 bases. The V gene's germline CDR1 is SGHNT and CDR2 YYREEE (reference sequence). This CDR3 is built from 13 residues. CDR3 sequence reads: CASSLYREETQYF. The CDR3 coding sequence is TGTGCCAGCAGCTTATACAGGGAAGAGACCCAGTACTTC.

On this clone itself: The same CDR3 also results from other DNA sequences found in this sample. The chain combines TRBV4-1 with TRBJ2-7; 11 positions agree with TRBD1. Germline V gives CDR1 MGHRA, CDR2 YSYEKL. The ends lost 4 bases at V and 4 bases at J; junction bases unmatched: 3. The CDR3 contains 14 residues. This chain's CDR3 is CASSPGQGGYEQYF. The CDR3, as DNA: TGCGCCAGCAGCCCGGGACAGGGGGGGTACGAGCAGTACTTC.

J is TRBJ1-1 and V is TRBV11-2, with D unresolved. The germline V gene encodes CDR1 SGHAT and CDR2 FQNNGV. The length of the CDR3 is 17 residues. Trimming cost V 0 bases and J 0 bases, with 14 bases left between them. DNA of the CDR3: TGTGCCAGCAGCTTAGAATGGCCAGCACCTCTGAACACTGAAGCTTTCTTT. Its translation: CASSLEWPAPLNTEAFF.

J is TRBJ2-2 and V is TRBV4-3, with unresolved D. CDR3 length: 13 residues. Germline V CDR1 and CDR2: LGHNA, YSLEER. V was shortened by 1 base and J by 4 bases, with 4 bases between the two germline ends. For the CDR3, the DNA is TGCGCCAGCAGCCAAGCGGGCACCGGGGAGCTGTTTTTT. This translates into CASSQAGTGELFF.

The chain links TRBV19 to TRBJ1-5; a possible D gene is TRBD1 (5 bases). Germline V gene lookup returns CDR1 LNHDA and CDR2 SQIVND (reference sequence). V lost 6 bases, J lost 2 bases, and 14 bases lay in between. CDR3 length equals 15 residues. The CDR3 here is CASSLDRFGNQPQHF. The CDR3 bases are TGTGCCAGTAGCCTCGACAGATTCGGCAATCAGCCCCAGCATTTT.

The rearrangement joins TRBV11-2 to TRBJ1-3; TRBD1 is a possible D gene (5 bases). Germline V gene lookup returns CDR1 SGHAT and CDR2 FQNNGV. The CDR3 has 15 residues. Deletions cut 0 bases from V and 3 bases from J, with 9 bases between. The CDR3 DNA is TGTGCCAGCAGCTTAGAGGGGGGATTTGGAAACACCATATATTTT. This sequence encodes CASSLEGGFGNTIYF.